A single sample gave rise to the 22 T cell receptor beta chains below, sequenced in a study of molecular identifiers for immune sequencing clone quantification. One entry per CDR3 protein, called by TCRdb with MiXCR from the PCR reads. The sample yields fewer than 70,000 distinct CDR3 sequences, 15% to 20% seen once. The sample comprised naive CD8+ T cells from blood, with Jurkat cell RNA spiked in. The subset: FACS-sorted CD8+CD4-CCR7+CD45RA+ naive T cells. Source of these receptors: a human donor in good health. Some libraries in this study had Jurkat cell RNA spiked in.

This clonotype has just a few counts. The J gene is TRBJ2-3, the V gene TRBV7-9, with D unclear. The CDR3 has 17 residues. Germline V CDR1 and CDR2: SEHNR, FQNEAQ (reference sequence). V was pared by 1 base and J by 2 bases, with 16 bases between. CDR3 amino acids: CASSLVSGLDHTDTQYF. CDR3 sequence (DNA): TGTGCCAGCAGCTTAGTGAGTGGTCTAGACCACACAGATACGCAGTATTTT.

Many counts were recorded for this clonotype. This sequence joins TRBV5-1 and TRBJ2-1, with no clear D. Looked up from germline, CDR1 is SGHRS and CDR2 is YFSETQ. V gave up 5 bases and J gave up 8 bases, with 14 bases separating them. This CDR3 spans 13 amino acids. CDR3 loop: CASSRTWLDEQFF. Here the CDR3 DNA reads TGCGCCAGCAGTCGCACATGGTTGGATGAGCAGTTCTTC. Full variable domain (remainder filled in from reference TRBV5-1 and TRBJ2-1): KAGVTQTPRYLIKTRGQQVTLSCSPISGHRSVSWYQQTPGQGLQFLFEYFSETQRNKGNFPGRFSGRQFSNSRSEMNVSTLELGDSALYLCASSRTWLDEQFFGPGTRLTVL.

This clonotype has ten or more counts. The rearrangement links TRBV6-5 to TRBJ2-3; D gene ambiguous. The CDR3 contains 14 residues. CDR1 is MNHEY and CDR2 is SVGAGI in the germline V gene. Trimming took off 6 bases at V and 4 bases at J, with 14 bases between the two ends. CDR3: CASRGVFSADTQYF. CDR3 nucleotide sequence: TGTGCCAGCAGGGGCGTCTTTTCCGCAGATACGCAGTATTTT.

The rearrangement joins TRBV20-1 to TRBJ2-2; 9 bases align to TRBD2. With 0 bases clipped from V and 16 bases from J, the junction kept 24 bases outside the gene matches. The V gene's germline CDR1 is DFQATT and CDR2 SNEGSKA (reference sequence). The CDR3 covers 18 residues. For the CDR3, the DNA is TGCAGTGCTAGAGATTCCTTTCGGCGGGAGGGAGAACACGGGGGGCCGTTTTTT. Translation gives CSARDSFRREGEHGGPFF.

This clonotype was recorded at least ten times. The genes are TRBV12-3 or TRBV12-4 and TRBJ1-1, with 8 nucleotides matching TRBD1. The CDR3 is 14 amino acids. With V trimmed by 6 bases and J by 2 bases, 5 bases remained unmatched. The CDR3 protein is CASRSPGGNTEAFF. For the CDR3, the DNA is TGTGCCAGCAGATCCCCAGGGGGCAACACTGAAGCTTTCTTT.

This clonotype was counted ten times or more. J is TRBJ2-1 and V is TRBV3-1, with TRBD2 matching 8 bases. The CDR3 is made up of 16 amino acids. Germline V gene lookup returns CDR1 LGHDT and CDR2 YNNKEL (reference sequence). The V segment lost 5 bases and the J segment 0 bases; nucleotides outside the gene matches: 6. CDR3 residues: CASSTLAGSSYNEQFF. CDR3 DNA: TGTGCCAGCAGCACCCTAGCGGGCAGCTCCTACAATGAGCAGTTCTTC.

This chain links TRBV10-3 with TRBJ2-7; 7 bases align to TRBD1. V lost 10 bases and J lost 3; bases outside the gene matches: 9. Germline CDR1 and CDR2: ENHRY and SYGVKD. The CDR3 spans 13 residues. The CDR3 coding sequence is TGTGCCACCTGGGACAGCGGTGACTACGAGCAGTACTTC. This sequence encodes CATWDSGDYEQYF.

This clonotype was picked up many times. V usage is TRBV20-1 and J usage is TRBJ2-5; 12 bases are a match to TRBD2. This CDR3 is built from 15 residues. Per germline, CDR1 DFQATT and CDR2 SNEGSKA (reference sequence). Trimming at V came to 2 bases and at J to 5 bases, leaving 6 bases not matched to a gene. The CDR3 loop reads CSARPLAGGPETQYF. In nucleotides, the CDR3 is TGCAGTGCTAGACCGCTAGCGGGAGGGCCGGAGACCCAGTACTTC.

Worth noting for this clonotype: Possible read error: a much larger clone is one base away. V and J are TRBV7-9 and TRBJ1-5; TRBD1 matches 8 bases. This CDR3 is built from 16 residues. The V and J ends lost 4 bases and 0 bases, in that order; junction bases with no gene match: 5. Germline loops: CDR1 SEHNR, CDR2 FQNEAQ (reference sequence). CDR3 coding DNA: TGTGCCAGCAGCTCGGGGACAGGCGATAGCAATCAGCCCCAGCATTTT. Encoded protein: CASSSGTGDSNQPQHF. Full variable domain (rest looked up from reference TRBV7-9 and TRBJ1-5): DTGVSQNPRHKITKRGQNVTFRCDPISEHNRLYWYRQTLGQGPEFLTYFQNEAQLEKSRLLSDRFSAERPKGSFSTLEIQRTEQGDSAMYLCASSSGTGDSNQPQHFGDGTRLSIL.

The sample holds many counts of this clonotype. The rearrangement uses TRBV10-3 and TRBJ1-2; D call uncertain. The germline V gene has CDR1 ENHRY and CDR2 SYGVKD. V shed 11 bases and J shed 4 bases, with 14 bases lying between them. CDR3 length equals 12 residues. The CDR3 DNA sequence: TGTGCCTCCAAGGGAGGGTCCTATGGCTACACCTTC. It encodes CASKGGSYGYTF.

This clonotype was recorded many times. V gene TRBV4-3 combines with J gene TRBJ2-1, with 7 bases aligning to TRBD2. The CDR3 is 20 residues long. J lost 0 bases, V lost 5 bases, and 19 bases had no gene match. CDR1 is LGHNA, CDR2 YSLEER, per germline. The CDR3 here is CASSSRDYLGGDPSYNEQFF. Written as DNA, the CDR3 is TGCGCCAGCAGCAGTCGGGACTATCTGGGTGGGGACCCCTCCTACAATGAGCAGTTCTTC.

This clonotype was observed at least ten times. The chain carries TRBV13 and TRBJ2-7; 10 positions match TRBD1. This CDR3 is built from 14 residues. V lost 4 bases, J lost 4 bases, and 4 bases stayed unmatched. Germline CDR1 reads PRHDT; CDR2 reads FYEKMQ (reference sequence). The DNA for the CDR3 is TGTGCCAGCAGCTCCGGGACAGGGGAATACGAGCAGTACTTC. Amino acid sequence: CASSSGTGEYEQYF.

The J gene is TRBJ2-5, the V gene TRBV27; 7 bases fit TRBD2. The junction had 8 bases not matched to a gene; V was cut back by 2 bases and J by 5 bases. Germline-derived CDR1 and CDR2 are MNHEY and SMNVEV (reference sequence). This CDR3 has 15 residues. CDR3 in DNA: TGTGCCAGCAGTTTAGCGGGAGAAATGTGGGAGACCCAGTACTTC. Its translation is CASSLAGEMWETQYF.

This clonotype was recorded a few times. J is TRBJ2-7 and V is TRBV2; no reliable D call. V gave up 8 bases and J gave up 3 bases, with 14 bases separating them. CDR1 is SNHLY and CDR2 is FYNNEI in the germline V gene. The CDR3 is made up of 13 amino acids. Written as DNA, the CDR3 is TGTGCCAGCGAAGCCCCGGTTGGCTACGAGCAGTACTTC. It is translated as CASEAPVGYEQYF.

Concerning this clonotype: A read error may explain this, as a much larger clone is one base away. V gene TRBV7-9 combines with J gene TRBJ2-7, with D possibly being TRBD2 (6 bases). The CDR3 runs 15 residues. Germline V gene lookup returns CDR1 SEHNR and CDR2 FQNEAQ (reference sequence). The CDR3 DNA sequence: TGTGCCGGCAGCCCACGGGACTTTTTTTCCTACGAGCAGTACTTC. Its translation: CAGSPRDFFSYEQYF.

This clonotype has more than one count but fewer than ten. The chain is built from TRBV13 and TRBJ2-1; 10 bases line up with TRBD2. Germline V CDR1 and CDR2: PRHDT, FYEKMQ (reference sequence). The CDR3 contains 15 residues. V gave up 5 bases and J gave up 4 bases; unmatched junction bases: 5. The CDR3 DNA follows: TGTGCCAGCAGCCGGAGCGGGAGGGGATACAATGAGCAGTTCTTC. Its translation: CASSRSGRGYNEQFF.

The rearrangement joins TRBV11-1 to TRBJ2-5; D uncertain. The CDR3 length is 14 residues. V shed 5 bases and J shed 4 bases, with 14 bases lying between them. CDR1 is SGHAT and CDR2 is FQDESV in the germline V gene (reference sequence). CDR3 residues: CASSPPGRRETQYF. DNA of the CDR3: TGTGCCAGCAGCCCTCCGGGCAGGCGAGAGACCCAGTACTTC.

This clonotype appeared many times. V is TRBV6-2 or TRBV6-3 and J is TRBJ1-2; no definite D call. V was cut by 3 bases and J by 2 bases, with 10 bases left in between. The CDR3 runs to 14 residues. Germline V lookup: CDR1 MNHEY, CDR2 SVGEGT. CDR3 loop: CASSYLSRNYGYTF. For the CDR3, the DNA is TGTGCCAGCAGTTATCTGTCGCGAAACTATGGCTACACCTTC.

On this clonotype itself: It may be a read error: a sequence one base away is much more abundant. This CDR3 reads CASKRGTTNEKPFF. CDR3 coding DNA: TGTGCCAGCAAACGAGGGACAACTAATGAAAAACCGTTTTTT. The chain joins TRBV6-5 to TRBJ1-4; tentative D call: TRBD1 (6 bases). The germline V gene has CDR1 MNHEY and CDR2 SVGAGI. This CDR3 is 14 amino acids long.

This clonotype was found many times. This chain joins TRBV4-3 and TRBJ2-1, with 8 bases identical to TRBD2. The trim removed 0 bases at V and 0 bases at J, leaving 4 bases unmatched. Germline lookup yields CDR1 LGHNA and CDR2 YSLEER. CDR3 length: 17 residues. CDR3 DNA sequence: TGCGCCAGCAGCCAAGATAGGAGCGGGAGCTCCTACAATGAGCAGTTCTTC. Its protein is CASSQDRSGSSYNEQFF.

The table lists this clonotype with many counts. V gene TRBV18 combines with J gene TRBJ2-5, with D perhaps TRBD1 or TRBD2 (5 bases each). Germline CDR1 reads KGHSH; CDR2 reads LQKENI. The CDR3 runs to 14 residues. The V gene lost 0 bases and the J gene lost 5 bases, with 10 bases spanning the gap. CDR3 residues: CASSPPGEWETQYF. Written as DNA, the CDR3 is TGTGCCAGCTCACCACCAGGGGAGTGGGAGACCCAGTACTTC.

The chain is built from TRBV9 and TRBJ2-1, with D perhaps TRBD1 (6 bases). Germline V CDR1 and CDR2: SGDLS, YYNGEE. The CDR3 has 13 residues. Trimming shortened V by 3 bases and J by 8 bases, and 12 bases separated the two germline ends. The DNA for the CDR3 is TGTGCCAGCAGCGGACAGGACGTCTATGAGCAGTTCTTC. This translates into CASSGQDVYEQFF.